The 21 T cell receptor beta chains presented below share a single source sample, sequenced in a study of OX40 agonist ivuxolimab in advanced cancers. The protocol was immunoSEQ multiplex PCR, while the TCRdb copy is restricted to in-frame clones and leaves out a portion. The data hold about 65,000 clones, with approximately 89% observed a single time. Sequenced material: CD4+ or CD8+ T cells sorted from blood, taken in a trial of the OX40 agonist ivuxolimab. The receptors come from an adult with an advanced solid tumor such as melanoma, head and neck, liver or kidney cancer.

This sequence joins TRBV7-6 and TRBJ2-3; TRBD2 aligns across 12 bases. With 5 bases clipped from V and 6 bases from J, the junction kept 6 bases outside the gene matches. The CDR3 has 15 amino acids. Looked up from germline, CDR1 is SGHVS and CDR2 is FNYEAQ. The CDR3 nucleotides are TGTGCCAGCAGCCTTTCTAGCGGGGGGGTGGATACGCAGTATTTT. This gives the protein CASSLSSGGVDTQYF.

The rearrangement uses TRBV6-6 and TRBJ1-1; D may be TRBD1 (6 bases). The CDR3 length is 13 residues. The germline CDR1 and CDR2 sequences are MNHNY and SVGAGI (reference sequence). Trimming removed 2 bases at V and 6 bases at J, with 10 bases between. This CDR3 reads CASSYLRGAEAFF. The CDR3 bases are TGTGCCAGCAGTTACCTCAGGGGCGCTGAAGCTTTCTTT.

This clone was observed a handful of times. The rearrangement links TRBV30 to TRBJ1-5; D is undetermined. Germline loops: CDR1 GTSNPN, CDR2 SVGIG (reference sequence). The CDR3 is made up of 13 amino acids. Trimming took 5 bases from V and 4 from J, leaving 12 bases between them. The CDR3 sequence: CAWDKGGNQPQHF. In nucleotides, the CDR3 is TGTGCCTGGGACAAGGGAGGAAATCAGCCCCAGCATTTT. Complete variable domain (other parts from reference TRBV30 and TRBJ1-5): SQTIHQWPATLVQPVGSPLSLECTVEGTSNPNLYWYRQAAGRGLQLLFYSVGIGQISSEVPQNLSASRPQDRQFILSSKKLLLSDSGFYLCAWDKGGNQPQHFGDGTRLSIL.

This rearrangement joins TRBV10-3 to TRBJ1-2, with 8 nucleotides matching TRBD1. Germline V gene sequence: CDR1 ENHRY, CDR2 SYGVKD. The CDR3 extends over 15 amino acids. With V trimmed by 3 bases and J by 7 bases, 10 bases remained unmatched. In DNA form, the CDR3 reads TGTGCCATCAGTGATTTATCGGGACAGGCCGCTGGCTACACCTTC. Its translation is CAISDLSGQAAGYTF.

The V call is TRBV2, the J call TRBJ1-1; the D gene is possibly TRBD1 (5 bases). This CDR3 region has 14 residues. Trimming cost V 4 bases and J 5 bases, with 14 bases left between them. Germline loops: CDR1 SNHLY, CDR2 FYNNEI. The CDR3, as DNA: TGTGCCAGCAGTGTCAAAGGGGAAGGAACTGAAGCTTTCTTT. This sequence encodes CASSVKGEGTEAFF. The whole variable domain, remainder taken from reference TRBV2 and TRBJ1-1, is EPEVTQTPSHQVTQMGQEVILRCVPISNHLYFYWYRQILGQKVEFLVSFYNNEISEKSEIFDDQFSVERPDGSNFTLKIRSTKLEDSAMYFCASSVKGEGTEAFFGQGTRLTVV.

This clone was seen once. The chain recombines TRBV10-2 with TRBJ1-1; D not certain. Deletions cut 2 bases from V and 4 bases from J, with 5 bases between. The CDR3 is made up of 12 amino acids. In germline, CDR1 is WSHSY, CDR2 SAAADI. CDR3 sequence: CASSEKGTEAFF. The CDR3 nucleotides read TGCGCCAGCAGTGAGAAGGGCACTGAAGCTTTCTTT.

The J gene is TRBJ2-3, the V gene TRBV9; 12 nucleotides line up with TRBD2. Germline V gene sequence: CDR1 SGDLS, CDR2 YYNGEE. V lost 4 bases and J lost 0; bases outside the gene matches: 15. This CDR3 is built from 20 residues. This chain's CDR3 is CASSPRTSGALVTSTDTQYF. The DNA of the CDR3 is TGTGCCAGCAGCCCCCGGACTAGCGGGGCGCTAGTAACTAGCACAGATACGCAGTATTTT.

V and J are TRBV2 and TRBJ2-3; D is ambiguous. Germline CDR1 and CDR2: SNHLY and FYNNEI. This CDR3 spans 15 amino acids. The germline V and J ends were trimmed by 6 bases and 4 bases, with 17 bases remaining between them. The CDR3 DNA follows: TGTGCCAGCAGAACGGGCAGGTCGAAGTCAGATACGCAGTATTTT. This sequence encodes CASRTGRSKSDTQYF.

This clone was observed once. The V gene is TRBV5-1, the J gene TRBJ2-7; no clear D. Germline V gene sequence: CDR1 SGHRS, CDR2 YFSETQ. The CDR3 totals 15 residues. V gave up 0 bases and J gave up 2 bases, with 12 bases separating them. CDR3 bases: TGCGCCAGCAGCTTGGAGTACGGAAGAACCTACGAGCAGTACTTC. Its translation: CASSLEYGRTYEQYF.

V is TRBV5-4 and J is TRBJ2-5, with TRBD2 as a possible D gene (6 bases). Per the germline V gene, CDR1 is SGHNT and CDR2 is YYREEE (reference sequence). Trimming took off 1 base at V and 6 bases at J, with 19 bases between the two ends. The CDR3 length is 16 residues. The CDR3 region is CASSLFGGGLKKTQYF. The CDR3 DNA sequence: TGTGCCAGCAGCTTGTTTGGGGGAGGCCTCAAAAAGACCCAGTACTTC.

The chain combines TRBV6-1 with TRBJ1-5; D is perhaps TRBD1 (5 bases). With 2 bases removed from V and 0 bases from J, the gap between germline ends came to 11 bases. The CDR3 contains 16 residues. Germline V gene data show CDR1 as MNHNS and CDR2 as SASEGT. This chain's CDR3 is CASSEPRTLSNQPQHF. DNA of the CDR3: TGTGCCAGCAGTGAACCGAGGACACTTAGCAATCAGCCCCAGCATTTT.

The chain couples TRBV27 to TRBJ2-5; tentatively, D is TRBD2 (5 bases). Per germline, CDR1 MNHEY and CDR2 SMNVEV (reference sequence). The CDR3 runs 15 residues. The ends were cut back, 2 bases at V and 0 bases at J, with 10 bases in the middle. CDR3 in amino acids: CASSLGSGNQETQYF. The CDR3 nucleotides are TGTGCCAGCAGTTTAGGAAGCGGCAACCAAGAGACCCAGTACTTC.

This clone has just one count. The J gene is TRBJ2-1, the V gene TRBV10-3, with 8 bases fitting TRBD1. With V trimmed by 6 bases and J by 0 bases, 4 bases remained unmatched. Germline V CDR1 and CDR2: ENHRY, SYGVKD. This CDR3 region has 15 residues. The chain's CDR3 is CAIRVGTGSYNEQFF. The CDR3 bases are TGTGCCATCAGAGTCGGGACAGGCTCCTACAATGAGCAGTTCTTC.

This clone was seen only once. J is TRBJ2-1 and V is TRBV19, with 7 positions matching TRBD1. J gave up 6 bases and V 2 bases, and 7 bases lay outside the gene matches. There are 15 residues in the CDR3. CDR1 and CDR2 from the germline V gene are LNHDA and SQIVND (reference sequence). CDR3 protein: CASSINPGTANEQFF. CDR3 DNA sequence: TGTGCCAGTAGTATAAACCCCGGGACAGCCAATGAGCAGTTCTTC.

This chain links TRBV11-2 with TRBJ2-7; unclear D gene. Germline V gene lookup returns CDR1 SGHAT and CDR2 FQNNGV. V was cut by 2 bases and J by 5 bases, with 13 bases left in between. The CDR3 contains 14 residues. The CDR3 loop is CASSLQLAANEQYF. In nucleotides, the CDR3 is TGTGCCAGCAGCTTACAGCTGGCAGCAAACGAGCAGTACTTC.

This chain links TRBV4-2 with TRBJ2-1, with D hard to call. Trimming took off 8 bases at V and 5 bases at J, with 16 bases between the two ends. CDR1 and CDR2 (germline): LGHNA, YNFKEQ. This CDR3 has 14 amino acids. DNA of the CDR3: TGTGCCAGCCAGGTTAGTGTAGGGAACAATGAGCAGTTCTTC. Translation gives CASQVSVGNNEQFF.

The chain is built from TRBV6-6 and TRBJ2-1; tentative D call: TRBD1 (6 bases). The CDR3 spans 13 residues. The germline CDR1 and CDR2 sequences are MNHNY and SVGAGI (reference sequence). Between the trimmed V and J ends, which lost 8 bases and 4 bases, there was a span of 12 bases. The DNA of the CDR3 is TGTGCCAGCGGACGGACAGAATACAATGAGCAGTTCTTC. Encoded protein: CASGRTEYNEQFF.

This clone occurred once. The J gene is TRBJ1-5, the V gene TRBV4-2; no clear D. Germline-derived CDR1 and CDR2 are LGHNA and YNFKEQ. V was shortened by 1 base and J by 3 bases, with 13 bases between the two germline ends. The CDR3 is 16 amino acids. CDR3 protein: CASSQGSRQNNQPQHF. CDR3 coding DNA: TGTGCCAGCAGCCAAGGTTCAAGACAAAACAATCAGCCCCAGCATTTT.

A single count supports this clone. The V and J genes are TRBV19 and TRBJ2-7, with D possibly TRBD2 on 5 matching bases. This CDR3 has 12 residues. V gave up 5 bases and J gave up 6 bases, with 11 bases separating them. Germline loops: CDR1 LNHDA, CDR2 SQIVND (reference sequence). The chain's CDR3 is CASSQRRGEQYF. Here the CDR3 DNA reads TGTGCCAGTAGTCAGAGACGGGGCGAGCAGTACTTC.

This clone was recorded once. V is TRBV6-1 and J is TRBJ1-1; D possibly corresponds to TRBD1 (5 bases). The ends were cut back, 4 bases at V and 6 bases at J, with 18 bases in the middle. Germline assignment: CDR1 MNHNS and CDR2 SASEGT. The length of the CDR3 is 15 residues. Here the CDR3 reads CASSGRVGTGAEAFF. CDR3 DNA sequence: TGTGCCAGCAGTGGGCGGGTCGGGACGGGCGCTGAAGCTTTCTTT.

The CDR3 loop reads CASSQDSGVSTDTQYF. The CDR3 coding sequence is TGTGCCAGCAGCCAAGACTCGGGGGTTAGCACAGATACGCAGTATTTT. This chain joins TRBV14 and TRBJ2-3, with TRBD2 as a possible D gene (6 bases). The germline CDR1 and CDR2 sequences are SGHDN and FVKESK. The V end was cut by 0 bases, the J end by 0 bases, with 10 bases between. The CDR3 sequence is 16 residues long.